This T cell receptor (beta chain) appears in the sequencing data of a study of shared clonotypes between healthy human individuals. The study, taken as a whole, reports: A generally larger estimated richness was seen in naive subsets than in memory subsets.

As to this clone: No antigen is known for it. The same CDR3 also results from other DNA sequences found in this sample.

Data came from immunoSEQ multiplex PCR; TCRdb stores just in-frame clones and leaves some out. The table lists under 1,100,000 clones, about 74% of them singletons. This CDR3 has 12 residues. Germline loops: CDR1 MNHEY, CDR2 SMNVEV (reference sequence). The ends were cut back, 5 bases at V and 2 bases at J, with 3 bases in the middle. The source is a man aged 18 to 29 in good health. The genes are TRBV27 and TRBJ2-2; D not certain. The source material was memory CD4+ T cells sorted from blood. As for subset: CD45RA-negative fraction. CDR3 amino acids: CASSLNTGELFF. In DNA, the CDR3 is TGTGCCAGCAGTCTAAACACCGGGGAGCTGTTTTTT.